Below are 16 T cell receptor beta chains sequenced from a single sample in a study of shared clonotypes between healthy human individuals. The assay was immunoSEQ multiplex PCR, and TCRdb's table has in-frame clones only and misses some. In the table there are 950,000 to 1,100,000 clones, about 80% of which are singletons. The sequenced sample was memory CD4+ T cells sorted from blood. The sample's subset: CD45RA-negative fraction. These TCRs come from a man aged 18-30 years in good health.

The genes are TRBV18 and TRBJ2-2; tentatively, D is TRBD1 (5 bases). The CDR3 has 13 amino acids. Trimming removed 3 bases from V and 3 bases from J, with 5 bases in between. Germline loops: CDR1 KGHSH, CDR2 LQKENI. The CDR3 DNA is TGTGCCAGCTCACCCAGGGACACCGGGGAGCTGTTTTTT. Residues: CASSPRDTGELFF.

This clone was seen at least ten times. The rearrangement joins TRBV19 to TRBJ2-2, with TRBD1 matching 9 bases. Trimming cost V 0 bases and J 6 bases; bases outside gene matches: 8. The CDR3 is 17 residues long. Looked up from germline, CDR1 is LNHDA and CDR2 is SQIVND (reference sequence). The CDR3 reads CASSIDVDRGLSGELFF. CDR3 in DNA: TGTGCCAGTAGTATAGATGTGGACAGGGGATTATCCGGGGAGCTGTTTTTT.

CDR3 amino acids: CASGGLLNTGELFF. The CDR3 DNA is TGTGCCAGCGGAGGGCTCCTGAACACCGGGGAGCTGTTTTTT. The rearrangement links TRBV5-5 to TRBJ2-2; D is possibly TRBD2 (6 bases). Germline V gives CDR1 SGHKS, CDR2 YYEKEE (reference sequence). The CDR3 contains 14 residues. Trimming cost V 7 bases and J 1 base, with 11 bases left between them.

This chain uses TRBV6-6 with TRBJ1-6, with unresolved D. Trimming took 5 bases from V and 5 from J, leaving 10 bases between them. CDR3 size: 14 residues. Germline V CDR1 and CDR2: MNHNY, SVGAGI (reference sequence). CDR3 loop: CASSQRLNNSPLHF. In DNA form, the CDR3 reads TGTGCCAGCAGTCAACGACTGAATAATTCACCCCTCCACTTT.

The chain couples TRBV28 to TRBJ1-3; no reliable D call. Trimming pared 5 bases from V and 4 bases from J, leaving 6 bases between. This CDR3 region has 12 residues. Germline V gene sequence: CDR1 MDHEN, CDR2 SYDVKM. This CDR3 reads CASSKQGNTIYF. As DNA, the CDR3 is TGTGCCAGCAGTAAACAGGGAAACACCATATATTTT.

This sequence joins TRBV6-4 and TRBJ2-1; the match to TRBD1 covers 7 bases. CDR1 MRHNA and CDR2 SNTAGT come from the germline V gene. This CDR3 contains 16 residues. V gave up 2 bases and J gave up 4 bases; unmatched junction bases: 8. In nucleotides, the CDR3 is TGTGCCAGCAGTGACACGAGGGGGCTACCATACAATGAGCAGTTCTTC. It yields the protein CASSDTRGLPYNEQFF.

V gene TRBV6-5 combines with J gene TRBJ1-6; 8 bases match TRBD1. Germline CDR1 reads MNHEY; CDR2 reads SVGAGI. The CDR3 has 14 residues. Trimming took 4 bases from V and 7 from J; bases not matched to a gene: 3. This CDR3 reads CASSFQGANSPLHF. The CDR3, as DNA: TGTGCCAGCAGTTTTCAGGGGGCAAATTCACCCCTCCACTTT.

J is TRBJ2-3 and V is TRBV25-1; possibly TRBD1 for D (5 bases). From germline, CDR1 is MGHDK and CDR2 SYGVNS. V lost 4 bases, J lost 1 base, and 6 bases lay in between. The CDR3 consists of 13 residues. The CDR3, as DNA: TGTGCCAGCAGTGTGACAGGCACAGATACGCAGTATTTT. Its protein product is CASSVTGTDTQYF.

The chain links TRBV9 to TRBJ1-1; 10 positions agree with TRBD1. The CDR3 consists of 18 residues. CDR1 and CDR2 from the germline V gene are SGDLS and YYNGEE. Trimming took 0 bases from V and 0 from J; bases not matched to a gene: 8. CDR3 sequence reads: CASSVAGDRGSLNTEAFF. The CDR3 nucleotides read TGTGCCAGCAGCGTAGCTGGGGACAGGGGCTCTTTGAACACTGAAGCTTTCTTT.

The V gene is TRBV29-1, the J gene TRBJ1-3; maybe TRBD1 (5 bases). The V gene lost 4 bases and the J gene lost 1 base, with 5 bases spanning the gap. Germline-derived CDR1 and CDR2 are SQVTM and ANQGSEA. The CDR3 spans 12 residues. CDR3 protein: CSVGTSGNTIYF. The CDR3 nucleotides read TGCAGCGTTGGGACATCTGGAAACACCATATATTTT.

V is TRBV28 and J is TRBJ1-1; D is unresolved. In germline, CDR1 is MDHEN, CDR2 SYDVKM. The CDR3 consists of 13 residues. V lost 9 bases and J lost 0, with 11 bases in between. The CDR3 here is CASTRALNTEAFF. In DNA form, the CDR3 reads TGTGCCAGTACACGGGCGTTGAACACTGAAGCTTTCTTT.

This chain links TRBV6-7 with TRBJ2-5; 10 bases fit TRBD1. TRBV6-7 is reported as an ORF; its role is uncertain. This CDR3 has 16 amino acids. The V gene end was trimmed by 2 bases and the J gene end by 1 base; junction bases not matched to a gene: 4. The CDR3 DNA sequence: TGTGCCAGCAGTTACAAGGGACAGGGGCCCCAAGAGACCCAGTACTTC. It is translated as CASSYKGQGPQETQYF.

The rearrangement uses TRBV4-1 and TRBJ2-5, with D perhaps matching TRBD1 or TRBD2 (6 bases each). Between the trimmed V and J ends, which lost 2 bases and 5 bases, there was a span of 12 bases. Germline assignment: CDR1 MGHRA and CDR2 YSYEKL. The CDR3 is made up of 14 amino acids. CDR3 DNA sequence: TGCGCCAGCAGCCAAACAGGGAGGTTCGAGACCCAGTACTTC. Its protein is CASSQTGRFETQYF.

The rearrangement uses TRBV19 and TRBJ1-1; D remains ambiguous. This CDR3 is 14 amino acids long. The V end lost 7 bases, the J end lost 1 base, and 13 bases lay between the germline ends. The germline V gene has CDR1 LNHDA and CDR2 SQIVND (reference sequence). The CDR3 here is CASTPPWTNTEAFF. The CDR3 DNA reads TGTGCCAGTACCCCCCCTTGGACGAACACTGAAGCTTTCTTT.

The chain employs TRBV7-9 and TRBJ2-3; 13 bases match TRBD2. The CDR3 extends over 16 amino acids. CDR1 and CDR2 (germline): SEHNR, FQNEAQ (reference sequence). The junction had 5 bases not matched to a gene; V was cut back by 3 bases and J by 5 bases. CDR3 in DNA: TGTGCCAGCAGCTTCACTAGCGGGGGGGGCGGAGATACGCAGTATTTT. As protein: CASSFTSGGGGDTQYF.

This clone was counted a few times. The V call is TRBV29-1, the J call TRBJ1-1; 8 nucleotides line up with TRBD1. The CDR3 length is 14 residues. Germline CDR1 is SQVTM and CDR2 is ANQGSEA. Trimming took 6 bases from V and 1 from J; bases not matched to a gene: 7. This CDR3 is CSVGLGQGNTEAFF. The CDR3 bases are TGCAGCGTGGGCCTCGGACAGGGGAACACTGAAGCTTTCTTT.